This is a list of T cell receptor beta chains from one sample in a study of OX40 agonist ivuxolimab in advanced cancers. Clones were read by immunoSEQ multiplex PCR, and TCRdb kept only the in-frame ones, dropping some. The repertoire holds roughly 66,000 clones, roughly four fifths seen once, with approximately 2.5% in the top ten. Sequenced material: CD4+ or CD8+ T cells sorted from blood, taken in a trial of the OX40 agonist ivuxolimab. These receptor sequences come from an adult with an advanced solid tumor such as melanoma, head and neck, liver or kidney cancer. The CDR3 runs from the conserved cysteine through the conserved F or W. The D gene is left open where the match is weak. Not all rows give a size; the values are once, few, many and, for expanded clones, a class.

D,size,V,J,CDR3,DNA
NA,NA,TRBV30,TRBJ2-1,CAWSVPGGNEQFF,TGTGCCTGGAGTGTACCTGGGGGTAATGAGCAGTTCTTC
NA,NA,TRBV7-2,TRBJ2-7,CASSLSYEQYF,TGTGCCAGCAGCTTATCCTACGAGCAGTACTTC
TRBD1,NA,TRBV18,TRBJ2-7,CASSPPTRQGNYEQYF,TGTGCCAGCTCACCACCGACCCGACAGGGGAACTACGAGCAGTACTTC
NA,once,TRBV5-1,TRBJ1-1,CASSLDPTGNTEAFF,TGCGCCAGCAGCTTGGATCCGACGGGGAACACTGAAGCTTTCTTT
NA,NA,TRBV4-2,TRBJ1-5,CASSQVLEWDQPQHF,TGTGCCAGCAGCCAAGTTCTGGAGTGGGATCAGCCCCAGCATTTT
TRBD2,NA,TRBV6-7,TRBJ2-7,CARGGGFEREGTPPYEQYF,TGTGCCCGAGGGGGCGGGTTCGAGCGGGAGGGCACCCCGCCCTACGAGCAGTACTTC
NA,NA,TRBV7-2,TRBJ1-1,CASSWGVGPTNTEAFF,TGTGCCAGCAGCTGGGGGGTTGGCCCTACGAACACTGAAGCTTTCTTT
NA,few,TRBV5-4,TRBJ2-3,CASSPWTASTDTQYF,TGTGCCAGCAGCCCTTGGACAGCTAGCACAGATACGCAGTATTTT
TRBD2,NA,TRBV6-1,TRBJ2-7,CASSGLTSGRVYEQYF,TGTGCCAGCAGTGGCCTCACTAGCGGGAGGGTGTACGAGCAGTACTTC
NA,NA,TRBV7-3,TRBJ2-6,CASSLTAGANVLTF,TGTGCCAGCAGCTTAACGGCCGGGGCCAACGTCCTGACTTTC
TRBD2,NA,TRBV5-1,TRBJ2-7,CASSPTSGSYEQYF,TGCGCCAGCAGCCCGACTAGCGGATCCTACGAGCAGTACTTC
TRBD1,NA,TRBV14,TRBJ1-4,CASSPRQGAGEKLFF,TGTGCCAGCAGCCCGCGACAGGGGGCAGGTGAAAAACTGTTTTTT
NA,NA,TRBV2,TRBJ1-4,CASSDFVSLLFF,TGTGCCAGCAGTGATTTCGTATCTTTATTGTTTTTT
NA,few,TRBV27,TRBJ1-2,CASSLGRGYGYTF,TGTGCCAGCAGTTTAGGCAGGGGCTATGGCTACACCTTC
NA,once,TRBV5-1,TRBJ2-1,CASSLDGPYNEQFF,TGCGCCAGCAGCTTGGACGGTCCATACAATGAGCAGTTCTTC
NA,NA,TRBV5-1,TRBJ1-4,CASNYLGAANEKLFF,TGCGCCAGCAATTATCTTGGGGCGGCCAATGAAAAACTGTTTTTT
TRBD1,few,TRBV7-6,TRBJ2-7,CASSSQPGQGYEQYF,TGTGCCAGCAGCTCCCAACCGGGACAGGGATACGAGCAGTACTTC
TRBD1,NA,TRBV6-1,TRBJ1-5,CASSDRGQGAYQPQHF,TGTGCCAGCAGTGATAGGGGACAGGGGGCCTATCAGCCCCAGCATTTT
NA,NA,TRBV4-2,TRBJ2-1,CASSLTTGGREQFF,TGTGCCAGCAGCCTGACTACCGGGGGTCGGGAGCAGTTCTTC
NA,NA,TRBV7-9,TRBJ1-2,CASSWTVNYGYTF,TGTGCCAGCAGCTGGACGGTTAACTATGGCTACACCTTC
NA,NA,TRBV29-1,TRBJ2-6,CSVEGFDSKRPSSGANVLTF,TGCAGCGTTGAAGGGTTTGATTCGAAGCGCCCAAGCTCTGGGGCCAACGTCCTGACTTTC
NA,NA,TRBV15,TRBJ2-1,CATSSGDLRRGVYNEQFF,TGTGCCACCAGCAGTGGGGACCTTAGGAGAGGGGTTTACAATGAGCAGTTCTTC
NA,NA,TRBV19,TRBJ2-7,CASSIGGPPRDEQYF,TGTGCCAGTAGTATTGGAGGGCCCCCCAGGGACGAGCAGTACTTC
NA,few,TRBV7-9,TRBJ2-7,CASSPRVATGKDYEQYF,TGTGCCAGCAGCCCGCGGGTAGCTACAGGCAAGGACTACGAGCAGTACTTC
NA,NA,TRBV7-2,TRBJ1-1,CASSQKQNLNTEAFF,TGTGCCAGCAGCCAAAAACAAAATCTGAACACTGAAGCTTTCTTT
NA,NA,TRBV19,TRBJ2-7,CASSMSRNSYEQYF,TGTGCCAGTAGTATGAGTCGAAACTCCTACGAGCAGTACTTC
TRBD2,NA,TRBV4-1,TRBJ2-1,CASSQVSGSGYNEQFF,TGCGCCAGCAGCCAAGTTAGCGGGAGTGGGTACAATGAGCAGTTCTTC
NA,once,TRBV29-1,TRBJ1-5,CSVEFGGENQPQHF,TGCAGCGTTGAATTTGGGGGGGAGAATCAGCCCCAGCATTTT
NA,NA,TRBV9,TRBJ2-7,CASSTLSGYEQYF,TGTGCCAGCAGCACCCTTTCCGGGTACGAGCAGTACTTC
TRBD1,NA,TRBV19,TRBJ1-5,CASSIPGQGARQPQHF,TGTGCCAGTAGTATTCCGGGACAGGGGGCACGTCAGCCCCAGCATTTT
NA,NA,TRBV27,TRBJ1-5,CASSLEPGNQPQHF,TGTGCCAGCAGCTTGGAGCCAGGGAATCAGCCCCAGCATTTT
NA,NA,TRBV6-1,TRBJ1-4,CASKGTVTNEKLFF,TGTGCCAGCAAGGGAACAGTCACTAATGAAAAACTGTTTTTT
NA,NA,TRBV5-1,TRBJ1-4,CASSLRRGTNEKLFF,TGCGCCAGCAGCTTGAGGCGGGGGACTAATGAAAAACTGTTTTTT
NA,NA,TRBV27,TRBJ2-5,CASRRGGATYQETQYF,TGTGCCAGCAGAAGAGGGGGTGCTACGTACCAAGAGACCCAGTACTTC
NA,NA,TRBV21-1,TRBJ2-7,CASSKRQRLVRGNLAGGPTYEQYF,TGTGCCAGCAGCAAACGTCAACGCTTGGTAAGGGGGAACCTAGCGGGAGGGCCGACCTACGAGCAGTACTTC
NA,NA,TRBV21-1,TRBJ2-2,CASSMDREEVGELFF,TGTGCCAGCAGCATGGACAGGGAGGAAGTTGGGGAGCTGTTTTTT
NA,NA,TRBV27,TRBJ2-6,CASSWSSGANVLTF,TGTGCCAGCAGTTGGAGCTCTGGGGCCAACGTCCTGACTTTC
NA,few,TRBV7-2,TRBJ1-2,CASSLLPGPNYGYTF,TGTGCCAGCAGCTTATTACCGGGCCCCAACTATGGCTACACCTTC
TRBD1,NA,TRBV11-3,TRBJ1-2,CASSPGTGRSGYNYGYTF,TGTGCCAGCAGCCCCGGGACAGGTCGGTCCGGGTATAACTATGGCTACACCTTC
NA,NA,TRBV10-1,TRBJ2-7,CARAGYEQYF,TGCGCCAGGGCAGGTTACGAGCAGTACTTC
NA,few,TRBV19,TRBJ2-5,CASSITAQETQYF,TGTGCCAGTAGTATCACAGCCCAAGAGACCCAGTACTTC
NA,NA,TRBV10-1,TRBJ2-6,CASSDESSGANVLTF,TGCGCCAGCAGTGACGAAAGCTCTGGGGCCAACGTCCTGACTTTC
NA,few,TRBV4-3,TRBJ2-2,CASSRHNTGELFF,TGCGCCAGCAGCCGGCACAACACCGGGGAGCTGTTTTTT
TRBD1,once,TRBV27,TRBJ1-1,CASSPGQGDTEAFF,TGTGCCAGCAGTCCAGGACAGGGGGACACTGAAGCTTTCTTT
TRBD2,once,TRBV27,TRBJ2-7,CASSLRGTSSYEQYF,TGTGCCAGCAGTTTACGCGGGACTAGCTCCTACGAGCAGTACTTC
NA,NA,TRBV28,TRBJ2-7,CASSLWRGGGSYEQYF,TGTGCCAGCAGTTTATGGAGAGGGGGTGGCTCCTACGAGCAGTACTTC
NA,NA,TRBV28,TRBJ2-3,CASSWGGLGDTQYF,TGTGCCAGCAGTTGGGGGGGGCTTGGAGATACGCAGTATTTT
NA,NA,TRBV21-1,TRBJ2-5,CASSNAFQGEQYF,TGTGCCAGCAGCAACGCCTTCCAGGGTGAGCAGTACTTC
TRBD2,NA,TRBV7-6,TRBJ2-2,CASSPPPSLAGGPRELFF,TGTGCCAGCAGCCCTCCCCCTTCACTAGCGGGAGGGCCCCGGGAGCTGTTTTTT
NA,NA,TRBV19,TRBJ1-1,CASNKGRDDTEAFF,TGTGCCAGTAACAAGGGACGAGATGACACTGAAGCTTTCTTT
TRBD2,NA,TRBV5-6,TRBJ2-7,CASSSATLAGGLGF,TGTGCCAGCAGCTCCGCTACCTTAGCGGGAGGCCTGGGATTC
TRBD1,NA,TRBV28,TRBJ2-5,CASSLEGAPRTRSLARETQYF,TGTGCCAGCAGTTTAGAGGGGGCGCCCCGTACTCGCAGCCTCGCGCGAGAGACCCAGTACTTC
TRBD2,NA,TRBV10-3,TRBJ2-3,CAISEPGLAARGTDTQYF,TGTGCCATCAGTGAACCGGGACTAGCGGCCAGAGGTACAGATACGCAGTATTTT
NA,large,TRBV19,TRBJ1-5,CASSSTQPQHF,TGTGCCAGTAGTAGCACTCAGCCCCAGCATTTT